Following are 17 T cell receptor beta chains from one sample sequenced in a study of blood T cell repertoires in COVID-19. This table comes from immunoSEQ multiplex PCR, and its TCRdb copy is limited to in-frame clones, with some not included. The sample includes some 400,000 clones, 87% seen only once; the top ten take 2% to 2.5%. Material: peripheral blood. These receptor sequences come from a woman aged 55 to 70 with COVID-19, enrolled during active disease.

The genes are TRBV9 and TRBJ2-1; 7 nucleotides align to TRBD1. This CDR3 is 16 amino acids long. Per the germline V gene, CDR1 is SGDLS and CDR2 is YYNGEE. V trimming: 4 bases; J trimming: 4 bases; junction bases outside the gene matches: 11. CDR3 protein: CASSLRDRSPYNEQFF. CDR3 bases: TGTGCCAGCAGCCTAAGGGACAGATCACCTTACAATGAGCAGTTCTTC.

V gene TRBV5-4 combines with J gene TRBJ1-4; 7 bases map to TRBD1. V lost 4 bases to trimming and J lost 1 base; unmatched junction nucleotides: 4. Germline CDR1 and CDR2: SGHNT and YYREEE (reference sequence). This CDR3 is built from 15 residues. CDR3 region: CASSAGGRTNEKLFF. The DNA for the CDR3 is TGTGCCAGCAGCGCAGGGGGACGAACTAATGAAAAACTGTTTTTT.

V usage is TRBV7-8 and J usage is TRBJ2-3; a possible D gene is TRBD2 (6 bases). Between the trimmed V and J ends, which lost 1 base and 6 bases, there was a span of 8 bases. Germline V CDR1 and CDR2: SGHVS, FQNEAQ. The length of the CDR3 is 13 residues. DNA for the CDR3: TGTGCCAGCAGCTTAGGGGGGAGGGATACGCAGTATTTT. Amino acids: CASSLGGRDTQYF. The full variable domain, with the rest looked up from reference TRBV7-8 and TRBJ2-3, is GAGVSQSPRYKVAKRGQDVALRCDPISGHVSLFWYQQALGQGPEFLTYFQNEAQLDKSGLPSDRFFAERPEGSVSTLKIQRTQQEDSAVYLCASSLGGRDTQYFGPGTRLTVL.

The chain employs TRBV9 and TRBJ1-2, with 11 positions matching TRBD1. The CDR3 covers 16 residues. V gave up 2 bases and J gave up 2 bases; unmatched junction bases: 5. Germline V gene data show CDR1 as SGDLS and CDR2 as YYNGEE. CDR3 residues: CASSVNWDRGNYGYTF. The CDR3 bases are TGTGCCAGCAGCGTCAATTGGGACAGGGGGAACTATGGCTACACCTTC. The complete variable domain, with remaining parts taken from reference TRBV9 and TRBJ1-2, reads DSGVTQTPKHLITATGQRVTLRCSPRSGDLSVYWYQQSLDQGLQFLIQYYNGEERAKGNILERFSAQQFPDLHSELNLSSLELGDSALYFCASSVNWDRGNYGYTFGSGTRLTVV.

V gene TRBV2 combines with J gene TRBJ2-7; D not resolved. Trimming took 2 bases from V and 1 from J, leaving 6 bases between them. The CDR3 is 13 amino acids. From germline, CDR1 is SNHLY and CDR2 FYNNEI. The CDR3 nucleotides are TGTGCCAGCAGTGAAATCCGGTCCTACGAGCAGTACTTC. It translates to CASSEIRSYEQYF.

The chain has TRBV6-5 and TRBJ2-1; TRBD2 agrees at 12 bases. J was trimmed by 8 bases and V by 9 bases; bases with no gene match: 8. There are 14 residues in the CDR3. Germline V CDR1 and CDR2: MNHEY, SVGAGI. CDR3: CARPGLAGSYEQFF. CDR3 DNA sequence: TGTGCCAGACCGGGACTAGCGGGTAGTTATGAGCAGTTCTTC.

This chain uses TRBV7-8 with TRBJ2-1; 7 nucleotides match TRBD2. V shed 5 bases and J 9 bases; nucleotides not matched to a gene: 4. Per germline, CDR1 SGHVS and CDR2 FQNEAQ. The CDR3 extends over 12 amino acids. The CDR3 is CASSDGGTEQFF. DNA for the CDR3: TGTGCCAGCAGCGACGGGGGGACTGAGCAGTTCTTC.

The V and J genes are TRBV28 and TRBJ1-5; no clear D. Germline lookup yields CDR1 MDHEN and CDR2 SYDVKM. CDR3 length equals 13 residues. Deletions cut 5 bases from V and 2 bases from J, with 7 bases between. The CDR3 DNA reads TGTGCCAGCAGTCCGCAGGGCAATCAGCCCCAGCATTTT. Amino acids: CASSPQGNQPQHF.

This chain joins TRBV7-4 and TRBJ1-4, with 7 bases fitting TRBD1. Germline V gene sequence: CDR1 SGHVT, CDR2 SQSDAQ. The junction had 18 bases not matched to a gene; V was cut back by 8 bases and J by 0 bases. The CDR3 extends over 19 amino acids. CDR3 protein: CASPRKRWRDRSTNEKLFF. In DNA form, the CDR3 reads TGTGCCAGCCCCAGGAAACGGTGGAGGGACAGATCAACTAATGAAAAACTGTTTTTT.

This sequence joins TRBV7-8 and TRBJ2-1; TRBD1 aligns across 10 bases. There are 15 residues in the CDR3. Trimming cost V 6 bases and J 6 bases; bases outside gene matches: 8. The V gene's germline CDR1 is SGHVS and CDR2 FQNEAQ. The DNA for the CDR3 is TGTGCCAGCAGAAGAAGGACAGGGGGGTCCAATGAGCAGTTCTTC. Its translation is CASRRRTGGSNEQFF.

This clone turned up a few times. Other DNA sequences of this sample code for an identical CDR3. The rearrangement links TRBV28 to TRBJ2-7, with D unresolved. Trimming left V 3 bases short and J 0 bases short, with 3 bases between. The length of the CDR3 is 12 residues. Looked up from germline, CDR1 is MDHEN and CDR2 is SYDVKM. CDR3 sequence: CASSFSSYEQYF. The DNA for the CDR3 is TGTGCCAGCAGTTTCTCCTCCTACGAGCAGTACTTC.

The rearrangement uses TRBV5-1 and TRBJ1-2; the D is unclear. V lost 0 bases to trimming and J lost 4 bases, with 10 bases between them. Germline CDR1 SGHRS, CDR2 YFSETQ. The CDR3 runs to 14 residues. The CDR3 here is CASSLGGDRYGYTF. CDR3 DNA: TGCGCCAGCAGCTTGGGCGGGGATCGCTATGGCTACACCTTC.

The chain links TRBV5-4 to TRBJ2-2; TRBD1 is a possible D gene (6 bases). The V end was cut by 2 bases, the J end by 6 bases, with 17 bases between. The CDR3 length is 16 residues. Germline V gene data show CDR1 as SGHNT and CDR2 as YYREEE (reference sequence). This CDR3 reads CASSFGGQQGAGELFF. In DNA, the CDR3 is TGTGCCAGCAGCTTTGGTGGCCAACAGGGTGCCGGGGAGCTGTTTTTT.

CDR3 bases: TGCGCCAGCAGCTTGGTAGAATATTCACCCCTCCACTTT. It codes for CASSLVEYSPLHF. The chain links TRBV5-1 to TRBJ1-6; unclear D gene. CDR1 and CDR2 (germline): SGHRS, YFSETQ. The CDR3 extends over 13 amino acids. Trimming removed 0 bases at V and 8 bases at J, with 6 bases between.

The chain couples TRBV30 to TRBJ2-5, with D perhaps matching TRBD1 (5 bases). The CDR3 length is 14 residues. Trimming took 1 base from V and 2 from J, leaving 11 bases between them. Germline-derived CDR1 and CDR2 are GTSNPN and SVGIG (reference sequence). The CDR3 reads CAWSGRTFQETQYF. In DNA, the CDR3 is TGTGCCTGGAGTGGGCGGACATTTCAAGAGACCCAGTACTTC.

The chain couples TRBV9 to TRBJ2-7; unclear D gene. This CDR3 contains 13 residues. Germline V gene sequence: CDR1 SGDLS, CDR2 YYNGEE. V was clipped by 0 bases and J by 3 bases, with 7 bases between them. CDR3 nucleotides: TGTGCCAGCAGCGTAGGGCCCCTCTACGAGCAGTACTTC. Protein product: CASSVGPLYEQYF.

The chain employs TRBV7-9 and TRBJ2-1; 12 bases are a match to TRBD2. The CDR3 has 17 amino acids. After removal of 6 bases from V and 1 base from J, the junction contained 7 bases not matched to a gene. Germline V gene lookup returns CDR1 SEHNR and CDR2 FQNEAQ (reference sequence). The CDR3 DNA follows: TGTGCCAGCAGACCTCTAGCGGGGGGGCCGTCCTACAATGAGCAGTTCTTC. Translating it yields CASRPLAGGPSYNEQFF.